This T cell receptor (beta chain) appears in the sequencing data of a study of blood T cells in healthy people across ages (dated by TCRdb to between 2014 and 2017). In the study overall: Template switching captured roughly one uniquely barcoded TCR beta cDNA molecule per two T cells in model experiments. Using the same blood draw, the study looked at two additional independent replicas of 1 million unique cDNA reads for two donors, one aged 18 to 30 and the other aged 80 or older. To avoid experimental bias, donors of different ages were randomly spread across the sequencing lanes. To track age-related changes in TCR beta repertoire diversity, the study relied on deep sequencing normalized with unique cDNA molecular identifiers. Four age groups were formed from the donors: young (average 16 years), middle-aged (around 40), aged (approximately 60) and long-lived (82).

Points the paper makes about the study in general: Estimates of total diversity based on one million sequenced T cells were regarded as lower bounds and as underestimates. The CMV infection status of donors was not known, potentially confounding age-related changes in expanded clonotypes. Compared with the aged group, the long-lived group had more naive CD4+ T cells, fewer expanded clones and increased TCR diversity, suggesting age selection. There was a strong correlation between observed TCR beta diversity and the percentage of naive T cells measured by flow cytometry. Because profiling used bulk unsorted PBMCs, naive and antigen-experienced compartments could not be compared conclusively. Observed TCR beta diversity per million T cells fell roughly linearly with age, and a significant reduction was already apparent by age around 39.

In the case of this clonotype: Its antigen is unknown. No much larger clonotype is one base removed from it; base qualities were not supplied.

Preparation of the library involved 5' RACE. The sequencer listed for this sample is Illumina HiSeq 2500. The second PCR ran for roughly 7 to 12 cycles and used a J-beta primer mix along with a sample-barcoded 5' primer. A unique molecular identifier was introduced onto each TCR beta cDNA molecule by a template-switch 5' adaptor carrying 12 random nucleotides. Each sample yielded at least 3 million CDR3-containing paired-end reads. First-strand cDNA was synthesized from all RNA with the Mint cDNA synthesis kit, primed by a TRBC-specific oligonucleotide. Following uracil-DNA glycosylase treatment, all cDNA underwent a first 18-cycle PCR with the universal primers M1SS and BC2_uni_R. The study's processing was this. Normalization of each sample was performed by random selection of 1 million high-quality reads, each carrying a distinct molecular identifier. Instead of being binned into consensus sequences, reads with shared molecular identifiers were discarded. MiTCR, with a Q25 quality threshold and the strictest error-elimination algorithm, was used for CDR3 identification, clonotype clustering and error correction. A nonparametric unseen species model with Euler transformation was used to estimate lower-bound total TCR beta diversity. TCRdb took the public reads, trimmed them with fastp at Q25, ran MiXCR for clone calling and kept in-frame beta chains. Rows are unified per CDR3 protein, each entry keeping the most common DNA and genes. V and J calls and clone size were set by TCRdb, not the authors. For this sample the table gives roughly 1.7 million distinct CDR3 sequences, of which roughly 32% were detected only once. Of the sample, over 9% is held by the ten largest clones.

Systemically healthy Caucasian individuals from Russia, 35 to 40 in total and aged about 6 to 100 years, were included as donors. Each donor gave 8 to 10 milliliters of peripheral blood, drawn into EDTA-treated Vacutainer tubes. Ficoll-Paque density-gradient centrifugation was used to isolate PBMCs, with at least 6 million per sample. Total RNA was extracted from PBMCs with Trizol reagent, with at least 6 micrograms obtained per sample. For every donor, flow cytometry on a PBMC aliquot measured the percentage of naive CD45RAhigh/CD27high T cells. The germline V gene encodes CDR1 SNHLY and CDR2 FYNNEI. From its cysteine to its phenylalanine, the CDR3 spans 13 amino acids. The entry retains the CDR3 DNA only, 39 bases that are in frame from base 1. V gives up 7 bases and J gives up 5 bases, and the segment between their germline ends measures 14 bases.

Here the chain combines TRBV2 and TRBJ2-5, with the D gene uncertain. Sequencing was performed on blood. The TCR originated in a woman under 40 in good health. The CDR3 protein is CASMFSRIETQYF. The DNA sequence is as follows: TGTGCCAGCATGTTCTCGCGTATCGAGACCCAGTACTTC.